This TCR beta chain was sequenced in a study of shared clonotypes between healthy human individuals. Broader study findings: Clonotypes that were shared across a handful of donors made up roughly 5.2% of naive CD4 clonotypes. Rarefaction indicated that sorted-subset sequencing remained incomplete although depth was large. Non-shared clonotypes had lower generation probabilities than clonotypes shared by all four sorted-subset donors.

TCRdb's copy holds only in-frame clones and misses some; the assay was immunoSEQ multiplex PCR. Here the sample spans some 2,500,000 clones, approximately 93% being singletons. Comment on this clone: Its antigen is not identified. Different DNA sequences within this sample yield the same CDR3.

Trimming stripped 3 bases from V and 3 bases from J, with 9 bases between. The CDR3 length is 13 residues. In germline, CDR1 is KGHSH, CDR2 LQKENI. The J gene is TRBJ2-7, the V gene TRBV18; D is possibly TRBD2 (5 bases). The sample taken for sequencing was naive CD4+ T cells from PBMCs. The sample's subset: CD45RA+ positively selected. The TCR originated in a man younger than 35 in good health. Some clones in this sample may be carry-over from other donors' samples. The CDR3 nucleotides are TGTGCCAGCTCACCCGCCGGAGGCTACGAGCAGTACTTC. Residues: CASSPAGGYEQYF.